Given below is one T cell receptor beta chain in context. The length of the CDR3 is 15 residues. Germline CDR1 LNHDA, CDR2 SQIVND (reference sequence). J gave up 2 bases and V 4 bases, and 1 base lay outside the gene matches. This specimen belongs to a study of blood T cell repertoires in COVID-19. The overall study: The study drew acute and convalescent COVID-19 samples from the United States, Italy and Spain. In each case, the material was cDNA or gDNA derived from T cells, B-cell-depleted T cells, or PBMCs.

Per the original data handling: By means of reference gene primer amplification, nucleated cell counts were estimated. Clones were sequenced by immunoSEQ multiplex PCR, and TCRdb holds only the in-frame ones, with some missing. The D gene and trimming were derived from the DNA, and the V and J assignments and clone size from that table. The table shows more than 100,000 clones, with roughly three quarters occurring only once. This clonotype was obtained from a woman aged 80 or over with acute or convalescent COVID-19. V gene TRBV19 combines with J gene TRBJ1-5; 11 nucleotides agree with TRBD1. Sequencing was carried out using peripheral blood. CDR3 region: CASSKGQGGNQPQHF. For the CDR3, the DNA is TGTGCCAGTAGTAAGGGACAGGGGGGCAATCAGCCCCAGCATTTT. Full variable domain (remainder filled in from reference TRBV19 and TRBJ1-5): DGGITQSPKYLFRKEGQNVTLSCEQNLNHDAMYWYRQDPGQGLRLIYYSQIVNDFQKGDIAEGYSVSREKKESFPLTVTSAQKNPTAFYLCASSKGQGGNQPQHFGDGTRLSIL.